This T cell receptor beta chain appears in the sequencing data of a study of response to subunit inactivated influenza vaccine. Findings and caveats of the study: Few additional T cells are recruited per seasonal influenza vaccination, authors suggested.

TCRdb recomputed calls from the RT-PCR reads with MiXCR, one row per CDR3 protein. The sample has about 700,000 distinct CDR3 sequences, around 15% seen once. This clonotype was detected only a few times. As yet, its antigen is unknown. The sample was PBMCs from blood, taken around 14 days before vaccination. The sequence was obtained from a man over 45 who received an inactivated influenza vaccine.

As DNA, the CDR3 is TGTGCCAGCAGTCCCCCGGGCGGGGCAGATACGCAGTATTTT. Amino acid sequence: CASSPPGGADTQYF. The chain is built from TRBV18 and TRBJ2-3; D is perhaps TRBD2 (6 bases). This CDR3 spans 14 amino acids. Germline CDR1 is KGHSH and CDR2 is LQKENI. Trimming took 8 bases from V and 4 from J, leaving 16 bases between them. Full variable domain (missing parts from reference TRBV18 and TRBJ2-3): NAGVMQNPRHLVRRRGQEARLRCSPMKGHSHVYWYRQLPEEGLKFMVYLQKENIIDESGMPKERFSAEFPKEGPSILRIQQVVRGDSAAYFCASSPPGGADTQYFGPGTRLTVL.